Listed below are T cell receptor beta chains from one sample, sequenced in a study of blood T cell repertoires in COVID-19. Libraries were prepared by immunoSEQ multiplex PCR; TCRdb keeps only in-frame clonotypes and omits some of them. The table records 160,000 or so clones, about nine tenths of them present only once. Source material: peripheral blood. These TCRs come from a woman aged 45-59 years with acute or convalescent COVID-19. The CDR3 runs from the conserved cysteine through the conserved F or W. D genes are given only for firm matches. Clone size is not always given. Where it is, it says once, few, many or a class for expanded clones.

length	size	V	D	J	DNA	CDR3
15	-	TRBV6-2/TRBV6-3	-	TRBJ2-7	TGTGCCAGCAGTTACTCCCAGACCCGAGGCTACGAGCAGTACTTC	CASSYSQTRGYEQYF
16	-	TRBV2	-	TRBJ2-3	TGTGCCAGCAGTCCCATGGGCCGACGTAGCACAGATACGCAGTATTTT	CASSPMGRRSTDTQYF
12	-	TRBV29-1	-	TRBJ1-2	TGCAGCGTTGGACAGCCTAACTATGGCTACACCTTC	CSVGQPNYGYTF
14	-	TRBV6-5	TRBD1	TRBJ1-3	TGTGCCAGCAGTTACTGCACAGGGGGGTACACCATATATTTT	CASSYCTGGYTIYF
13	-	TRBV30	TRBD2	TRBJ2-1	TGTGCCTGGAGTGTTGGGCTAGCGGGAGCACAGTTCTTC	CAWSVGLAGAQFF
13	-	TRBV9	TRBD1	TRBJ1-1	TGTGCCAGCAGCCGACAGGGGGCTAATGAAGCTTTCTTT	CASSRQGANEAFF
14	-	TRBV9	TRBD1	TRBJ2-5	TGTGCCAGCAGCTCACCGGGACAGGGAGAGACCCAGTACTTC	CASSSPGQGETQYF
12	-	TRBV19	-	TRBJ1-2	TGTGCCAGTACCGGCCACAGGATTCTCTACACCTTC	CASTGHRILYTF
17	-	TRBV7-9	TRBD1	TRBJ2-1	TGTGCCAGCAGCTTAATGTCCGTTTCCACAGGGGTCAATGAGCAGTTCTTC	CASSLMSVSTGVNEQFF
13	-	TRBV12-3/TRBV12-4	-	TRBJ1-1	TGTGCCAGCAACCTATGGTTAGGGGCTGAAGCTTTCTTT	CASNLWLGAEAFF
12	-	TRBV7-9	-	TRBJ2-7	TGTGCCAGCAGCCGTCAGGTCTACGAGCAGTACTTC	CASSRQVYEQYF
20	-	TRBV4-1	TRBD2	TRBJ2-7	TGCGCCAGCAGCCAAGAACCCGGGACTAGCGGGAGCCTGACTTACTACGAGCAGTACTTC	CASSQEPGTSGSLTYYEQYF
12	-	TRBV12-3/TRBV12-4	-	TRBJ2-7	TGTGCCAGCCATAAACAGGGTGGCGAGCAGTACTTC	CASHKQGGEQYF
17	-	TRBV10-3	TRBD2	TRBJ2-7	TGTGCCATCAGGGGCCGACTAGCGGGAGCATCCCCCTACGAGCAGTACTTC	CAIRGRLAGASPYEQYF
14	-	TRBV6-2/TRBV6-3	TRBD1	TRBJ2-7	TGTGCCAGCAGTTCCCGGGACAGGGGGCCCGAGCAGTACTTC	CASSSRDRGPEQYF
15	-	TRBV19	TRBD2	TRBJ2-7	TGTGCCAGTAGTATAGGACTAGCGGGAGTCTACGAGCAGTACTTC	CASSIGLAGVYEQYF
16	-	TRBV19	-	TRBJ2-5	TGTGCCAGTAGTATAGAGGAAGGGGCCTTCCGAGAGACCCAGTACTTC	CASSIEEGAFRETQYF
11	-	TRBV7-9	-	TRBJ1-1	TGTGCCAGCAGCTTGCAGGATGAAGCTTTCTTT	CASSLQDEAFF
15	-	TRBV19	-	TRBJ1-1	TGTGCCAGTACCCATACGGGGGGCGAGAACAGACAAGCTTTCTTT	CASTHTGGENRQAFF
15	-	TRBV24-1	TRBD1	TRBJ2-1	TGTGCCACCAGTGACCCGAGGGACAGAAACAATGAGCAGTTCTTC	CATSDPRDRNNEQFF
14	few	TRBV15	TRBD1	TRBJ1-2	TGTGCCACCAGCAGAGCTGACAGGGAATATGGCTACACCTTC	CATSRADREYGYTF
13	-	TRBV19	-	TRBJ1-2	TGTGCCAGTAGTATGAGGGCTAACTATGGCTACACCTTC	CASSMRANYGYTF
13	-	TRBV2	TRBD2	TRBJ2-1	TGTGCCACTCACCCGGGACTAGATTATGAGCAGTTCTTC	CATHPGLDYEQFF
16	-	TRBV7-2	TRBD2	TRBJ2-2	TGTGCCAGCAGCCCGTATGGCGCTAGCGGGTATGGGGAGCTGTTTTTT	CASSPYGASGYGELFF
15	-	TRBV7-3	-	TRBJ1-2	TGTGCCAGCAGCAGCCACAGGGAAGGAGACTATGGCTACACCTTC	CASSSHREGDYGYTF
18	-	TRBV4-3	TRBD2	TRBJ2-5	TGCGCCAGCAGCCAAGATCTCCCTAGCGGGGGGAACCAAGAGACCCAGTACTTC	CASSQDLPSGGNQETQYF